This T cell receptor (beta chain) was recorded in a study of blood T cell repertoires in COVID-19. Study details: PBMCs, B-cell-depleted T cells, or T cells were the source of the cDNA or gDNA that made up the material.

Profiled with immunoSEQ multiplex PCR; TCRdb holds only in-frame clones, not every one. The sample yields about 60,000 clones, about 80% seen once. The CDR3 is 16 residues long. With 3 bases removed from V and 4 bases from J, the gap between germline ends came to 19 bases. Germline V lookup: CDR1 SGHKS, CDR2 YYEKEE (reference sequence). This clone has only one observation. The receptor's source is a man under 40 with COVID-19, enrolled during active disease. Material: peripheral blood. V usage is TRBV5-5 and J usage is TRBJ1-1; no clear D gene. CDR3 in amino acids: CASSWIRGGVGTEAFF. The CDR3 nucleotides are TGTGCCAGCAGCTGGATCCGGGGTGGGGTTGGCACTGAAGCTTTCTTT.